The entry below gives a single T cell receptor beta chain sequence along with its context. CDR3 size: 14 residues. V gave up 6 bases and J gave up 4 bases; unmatched junction bases: 7. Germline values: CDR1 MNHNS, CDR2 SASEGT. Sequencing used immunoSEQ multiplex PCR; TCRdb keeps in-frame clones, though not all of them. The data hold roughly 25,000 clones, with 89% observed a single time. These data are taken from a study of T cell changes during pregnancy in multiple sclerosis. The sequenced sample was CD8+ T cells from peripheral blood mononuclear cells, obtained in the second trimester of pregnancy. The chain recombines TRBV6-1 with TRBJ2-7, with 9 positions matching TRBD1. This TCR came from a female donor with multiple sclerosis, enrolled in a pregnancy study. CDR3 coding DNA: TGTGCCAGCAGGAAAACAGGGGGCATATACGAGCAGTACTTC. Its protein is CASRKTGGIYEQYF.